This TCR beta chain is drawn from a study of cytomegalovirus exposure and HLA in healthy donors. Regarding the study as a whole: Among TCR sequences, most were rare, though some public TCRs appeared in many donors. For TCR beta chains, V- and J-gene trimming was later linked to a missense DCLRE1C variant.

Participants comprised healthy donors of bone marrow. Comments on this clone: Antigen specificity is unknown.

Use of 60 Vbeta and 13 Jbeta primers characterized the PCR. Assay used: immunoSEQ multiplex PCR; TCRdb lists only in-frame clones, some missing. Of around 110,000 clones listed, 66% were seen once; the top ten hold less than 2%. The CDR3 spans 14 residues. Germline V gene sequence: CDR1 SGDLS, CDR2 YYNGEE. With 7 bases removed from V and 4 bases from J, the gap between germline ends came to 17 bases. This TCR was sampled from a man aged 18 to 29 in good health and CMV-seronegative. V is TRBV9 and J is TRBJ1-1; tentative D call: TRBD1 (5 bases). Material: PBMCs. In DNA, the CDR3 is TGTGCCAGCGGGCGTTCGGGGGGAGGCACTGAAGCTTTCTTT. Amino acid sequence: CASGRSGGGTEAFF.